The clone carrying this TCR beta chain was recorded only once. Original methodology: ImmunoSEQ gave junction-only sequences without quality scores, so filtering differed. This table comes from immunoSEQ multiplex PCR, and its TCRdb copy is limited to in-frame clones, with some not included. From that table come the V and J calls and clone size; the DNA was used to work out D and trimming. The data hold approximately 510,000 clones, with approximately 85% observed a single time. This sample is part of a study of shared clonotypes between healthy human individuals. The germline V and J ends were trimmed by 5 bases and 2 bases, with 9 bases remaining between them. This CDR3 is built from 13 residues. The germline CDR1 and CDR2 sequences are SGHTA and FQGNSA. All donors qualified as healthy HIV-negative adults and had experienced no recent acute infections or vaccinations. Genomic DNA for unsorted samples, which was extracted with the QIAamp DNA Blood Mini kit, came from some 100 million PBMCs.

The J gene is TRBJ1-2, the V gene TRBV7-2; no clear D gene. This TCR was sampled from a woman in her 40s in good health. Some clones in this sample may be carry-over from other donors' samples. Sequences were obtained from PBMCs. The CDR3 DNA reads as TGTGCCAGCAGCCCAGACAAAAACTATGGCTACACCTTC. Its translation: CASSPDKNYGYTF.